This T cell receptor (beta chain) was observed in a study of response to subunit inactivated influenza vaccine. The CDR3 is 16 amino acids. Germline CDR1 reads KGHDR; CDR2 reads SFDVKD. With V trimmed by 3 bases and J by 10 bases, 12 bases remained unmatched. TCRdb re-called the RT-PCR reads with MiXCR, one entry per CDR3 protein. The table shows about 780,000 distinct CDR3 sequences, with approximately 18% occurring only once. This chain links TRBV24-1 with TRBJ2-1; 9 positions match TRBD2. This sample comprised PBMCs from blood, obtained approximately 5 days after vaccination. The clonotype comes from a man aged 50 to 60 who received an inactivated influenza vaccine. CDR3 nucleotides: TGTGCCACCAGTGATGCCGGGACTAGCAGGACATGGGAGCAGTTCTTC. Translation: CATSDAGTSRTWEQFF.